The 2 T cell receptor beta chains in this list originate from one sample, sequenced in a study of blood T cells in healthy people across ages. PCR was performed a second time for about 7 to 11 cycles using a sample-barcoded 5' primer and a J-beta primer mix. TCRdb processed the 5' RACE reads anew with MiXCR; each CDR3 protein has one entry. The sample yields roughly 500,000 distinct CDR3 sequences, about 26% seen once. The sample consisted of blood. Receptors were obtained from a woman between 65 and 79 years old in good health.

This clonotype showed up just a few times. This chain uses TRBV4-3 with TRBJ2-7, with TRBD1 matching over 8 bases. The junction had 8 bases not matched to a gene; V was cut back by 4 bases and J by 3 bases. The germline V gene encodes CDR1 LGHNA and CDR2 YSLEER. The CDR3 contains 15 residues. The CDR3 coding sequence is TGCGCCAGCAGCCGAGGGGGGACAGGCCTCTACGAGCAGTACTTC. Its translation is CASSRGGTGLYEQYF.

V gene TRBV5-1 combines with J gene TRBJ2-1, with TRBD2 matching over 15 bases. V shed 4 bases and J 6 bases; nucleotides not matched to a gene: 8. The CDR3 is made up of 17 amino acids. Germline V gives CDR1 SGHRS, CDR2 YFSETQ. The chain's CDR3 is CASSGWTSGGAVNEQFF. The CDR3 DNA is TGCGCCAGCAGCGGCTGGACTAGCGGGGGGGCGGTCAATGAGCAGTTCTTC.